This passage covers 32 T cell receptor beta chains from one sample sequenced in a study of blood T cells in healthy people across ages. A J-beta primer mix and a sample-barcoded 5' primer were used in a second PCR of roughly 6 to 12 cycles. TCRdb passed the 5' RACE reads through MiXCR, listing each CDR3 protein once. Here the sample spans roughly 1.9 million distinct CDR3 sequences, approximately 39% being singletons. Material: blood. All receptors derive from a human donor in good health.

This chain uses TRBV7-9 with TRBJ1-1, with a possible D match to TRBD1 (6 bases). Trimming removed 1 base at V and 4 bases at J, with 13 bases between. This CDR3 spans 15 amino acids. The V gene's germline CDR1 is SEHNR and CDR2 FQNEAQ (reference sequence). For the CDR3, the DNA is TGTGCCAGCAGCTTAGGGGGAGGGGGGCCCACTGAAGCTTTCTTT. Its translation is CASSLGGGGPTEAFF.

This clonotype came up a few times. The chain joins TRBV20-1 to TRBJ1-5; D might be TRBD1 (5 bases). CDR1 DFQATT and CDR2 SNEGSKA come from the germline V gene (reference sequence). CDR3 size: 13 residues. V lost 3 bases and J 2 bases, leaving 8 bases between the germline ends. The CDR3 spells CSASSTGNQPQHF. The CDR3 nucleotides are TGCAGTGCTAGTTCGACAGGCAATCAGCCCCAGCATTTT.

This clonotype was counted a few times. The chain links TRBV5-1 to TRBJ2-4; weak D call: TRBD1 (6 bases). With 4 bases removed from V and 14 bases from J, the gap between germline ends came to 16 bases. Germline V gene data show CDR1 as SGHRS and CDR2 as YFSETQ. This CDR3 comprises 12 residues. CDR3 amino acids: CASSTEQGRKYF. The CDR3, as DNA: TGCGCCAGCAGCACGGAACAGGGTCGGAAGTACTTC. Based on the CDR3 plus reference TRBV5-1 and TRBJ2-4, the full variable domain is KAGVTQTPRYLIKTRGQQVTLSCSPISGHRSVSWYQQTPGQGLQFLFEYFSETQRNKGNFPGRFSGRQFSNSRSEMNVSTLELGDSALYLCASSTEQGRKYFGAGTRLSVL.

This rearrangement joins TRBV10-3 to TRBJ2-1; D is uncertain. V lost 2 bases to trimming and J lost 5 bases, with 4 bases between them. CDR1 is ENHRY, CDR2 SYGVKD, per germline. The CDR3 runs to 12 residues. The DNA for the CDR3 is TGTGCCATCAGTGAGGCGGACAATGAGCAGTTCTTC. Translated: CAISEADNEQFF.

This clonotype was observed a few times. The gene calls are TRBV7-9 and TRBJ2-3; the D gene is possibly TRBD2 (5 bases). Trimming cost V 5 bases and J 2 bases, with 20 bases left between them. In germline, CDR1 is SEHNR, CDR2 FQNEAQ (reference sequence). The length of the CDR3 is 17 residues. The CDR3 sequence: CASSPRPVGLDTDTQYF. The CDR3 DNA sequence: TGTGCCAGCAGCCCGCGACCCGTTGGACTCGACACAGATACGCAGTATTTT.

The V and J genes are TRBV19 and TRBJ2-1; TRBD2 matches 11 bases. This CDR3 region has 16 residues. The junction had 8 bases not matched to a gene; V was cut back by 7 bases and J by 3 bases. Germline V lookup: CDR1 LNHDA, CDR2 SQIVND (reference sequence). The CDR3 sequence: CASKVAGGLGYNEQFF. In DNA, the CDR3 is TGTGCCAGTAAGGTAGCGGGGGGGCTAGGCTACAATGAGCAGTTCTTC. Full variable domain (remainder filled in from reference TRBV19 and TRBJ2-1): DGGITQSPKYLFRKEGQNVTLSCEQNLNHDAMYWYRQDPGQGLRLIYYSQIVNDFQKGDIAEGYSVSREKKESFPLTVTSAQKNPTAFYLCASKVAGGLGYNEQFFGPGTRLTVL.

The chain employs TRBV29-1 and TRBJ1-1; D gene unclear. Trimming took 3 bases from V and 4 from J, leaving 12 bases between them. Germline loops: CDR1 SQVTM, CDR2 ANQGSEA. The CDR3 length is 13 residues. CDR3 DNA sequence: TGCAGCGTTGAGCATTCCATGAGCACTGAAGCTTTCTTT. It specifies CSVEHSMSTEAFF.

The V call is TRBV6-2 or TRBV6-3, the J call TRBJ1-2; D unresolved. V was pared by 2 bases and J by 0 bases, with 7 bases between. The CDR3 runs to 14 residues. Germline V gives CDR1 MNHEY, CDR2 SVGEGT. In nucleotides, the CDR3 is TGTGCCAGCAGTTACGGATTAGCTAACTATGGCTACACCTTC. It codes for CASSYGLANYGYTF.

CDR3 sequence reads: CSVRTSNDNEQFF. The CDR3 bases are TGCAGCGTCAGGACAAGTAATGACAATGAGCAGTTCTTC. The chain links TRBV29-1 to TRBJ2-1, with D maybe TRBD1 (5 bases). The CDR3 covers 13 residues. Trimming stripped 6 bases from V and 5 bases from J, with 14 bases between. Germline V gene lookup returns CDR1 SQVTM and CDR2 ANQGSEA.

This clonotype was seen more than once but under ten times. The chain links TRBV2 to TRBJ1-6; D is ambiguous. CDR1 is SNHLY, CDR2 FYNNEI, per germline. This CDR3 is 13 amino acids long. The V and J ends lost 3 bases and 11 bases respectively, with 11 bases between them. The chain's CDR3 is CASSDQDTPPLHF. The DNA of the CDR3 is TGTGCCAGCAGTGATCAGGATACGCCACCCCTCCACTTT.

The chain joins TRBV29-1 to TRBJ2-5; D might be TRBD1 or TRBD2, each matching 5 bases. Looked up from germline, CDR1 is SQVTM and CDR2 is ANQGSEA. The V and J ends lost 4 bases and 1 base respectively, with 22 bases between them. This CDR3 region has 17 residues. CDR3 amino acids: CSVGGWRGVMTQETQYF. The CDR3 DNA reads as TGCAGCGTTGGAGGATGGCGAGGGGTCATGACCCAAGAGACCCAGTACTTC.

This clonotype was counted only a few times. CDR3 region: CASSLQTRTVNYGYTF. CDR3 nucleotides: TGTGCCAGCAGCCTACAGACCAGGACCGTAAACTATGGCTACACCTTC. This chain links TRBV7-2 with TRBJ1-2; D call uncertain. CDR3 length: 16 amino acids. Germline loops: CDR1 SGHTA, CDR2 FQGNSA. V was shortened by 5 bases and J by 2 bases, with 18 bases between the two germline ends.

The sample holds a few counts of this clonotype. This sequence joins TRBV28 and TRBJ2-7; D perhaps matches TRBD2 (7 bases). Looked up from germline, CDR1 is MDHEN and CDR2 is SYDVKM. There are 16 residues in the CDR3. The V gene lost 5 bases and the J gene lost 2 bases, with 19 bases spanning the gap. The DNA for the CDR3 is TGTGCCAGCAGTAGACAGAGGGGGGGCCCCACCTACGAGCAGTACTTC. It encodes CASSRQRGGPTYEQYF.

The rearrangement joins TRBV4-2 to TRBJ1-2, with D tentatively TRBD1 (6 bases). The CDR3 runs 15 residues. Looked up from germline, CDR1 is LGHNA and CDR2 is YNFKEQ. V lost 5 bases and J 12 bases, leaving 25 bases between the germline ends. CDR3 loop: CASSVKRGEAEVDTF. CDR3 nucleotide sequence: TGTGCCAGCAGCGTCAAGAGGGGGGAAGCAGAGGTGGACACCTTC.

A few counts support this clonotype. The chain links TRBV7-2 to TRBJ2-3, with D perhaps matching TRBD1 (6 bases). Germline V lookup: CDR1 SGHTA, CDR2 FQGNSA. This CDR3 has 14 residues. V lost 2 bases, J lost 3 bases, and 9 bases lay in between. The CDR3 DNA follows: TGTGCCAGCAGCTTAAGGGGGTGGACAGATACGCAGTATTTT. It codes for CASSLRGWTDTQYF.

J is TRBJ1-3 and V is TRBV20-1; TRBD1 aligns across 8 bases. Per the germline V gene, CDR1 is DFQATT and CDR2 is SNEGSKA (reference sequence). Trimming took 3 bases from V and 2 from J; bases not matched to a gene: 6. This CDR3 has 15 amino acids. The chain's CDR3 is CSASQGANPGNTIYF. The CDR3 DNA reads TGCAGTGCTAGCCAGGGGGCTAATCCTGGAAACACCATATATTTT.

This clonotype was found a few times. The chain recombines TRBV15 with TRBJ2-3; D might be TRBD2 (5 bases). The germline V gene encodes CDR1 LNHNV and CDR2 YYDKDF (reference sequence). This CDR3 spans 15 amino acids. Between the trimmed V and J ends, which lost 7 bases and 2 bases, there was a span of 16 bases. The CDR3 DNA sequence: TGTGCCACCACAAGCGGAGAGAGGTTCACAGATACGCAGTATTTT. The encoded protein is CATTSGERFTDTQYF.

Regarding this clonotype: Its ends do not fully match the called genes, so a read error is possible. The chain employs TRBV12-3 or TRBV12-4 and TRBJ1-2; D remains unclear. The CDR3 is 13 residues long. The CDR3 bases are TGTGCCTGCAGTTTGGGGATCTCCTATGGCTACACCTTC. It encodes CACSLGISYGYTF.

The table lists this clonotype with a few counts. CDR3 loop: CASSHGYSGGDYEQYF. The DNA for the CDR3 is TGCGCCAGCAGCCACGGGTATAGCGGGGGGGACTACGAGCAGTACTTC. The chain has TRBV4-3 and TRBJ2-7; 11 bases are a match to TRBD2. J lost 3 bases, V lost 3 bases, and 7 bases had no gene match. The CDR3 has 16 residues. Germline V gene data show CDR1 as LGHNA and CDR2 as YSLEER.

This clonotype was observed a handful of times. The chain employs TRBV5-5 and TRBJ1-5; no firm D call. Trimming took off 4 bases at V and 10 bases at J, with 18 bases between the two ends. CDR1 and CDR2 (germline): SGHKS, YYEKEE (reference sequence). CDR3 length: 14 residues. The CDR3 here is CASSKDPNLLPQHF. The CDR3 nucleotides read TGTGCCAGCAGCAAGGACCCAAACCTACTCCCCCAGCATTTT.

The genes are TRBV7-8 and TRBJ2-3; tentative D call: TRBD1 (5 bases). CDR1 is SGHVS, CDR2 FQNEAQ, per germline. The CDR3 contains 16 residues. The V gene lost 5 bases and the J gene lost 3 bases, with 18 bases spanning the gap. CDR3 nucleotide sequence: TGTGCCAGCAGCCTGGACAATCCCTCTAGTACAGATACGCAGTATTTT. It encodes CASSLDNPSSTDTQYF.

This chain links TRBV4-1 with TRBJ2-5; 7 bases line up with TRBD1. The CDR3 contains 14 residues. V gave up 4 bases and J gave up 1 base; unmatched junction bases: 3. Per germline, CDR1 MGHRA and CDR2 YSYEKL. The CDR3 loop is CASSRGQVQETQYF. CDR3 bases: TGCGCCAGCAGCCGTGGACAGGTCCAAGAGACCCAGTACTTC.

The sample holds many counts of this clonotype. This chain uses TRBV29-1 with TRBJ2-5, with 13 bases matching TRBD2. J lost 2 bases, V lost 4 bases, and 1 base had no gene match. CDR1 SQVTM and CDR2 ANQGSEA come from the germline V gene. CDR3 length: 14 amino acids. The CDR3 loop reads CSVGLAGGQETQYF. CDR3 nucleotide sequence: TGCAGCGTTGGACTAGCGGGGGGACAAGAGACCCAGTACTTC. The whole variable domain, remainder taken from reference TRBV29-1 and TRBJ2-5, is SAVISQKPSRDICQRGTSLTIQCQVDSQVTMMFWYRQQPGQSLTLIATANQGSEATYESGFVIDKFPISRPNLTFSTLTVSNMSPEDSSIYLCSVGLAGGQETQYFGPGTRLLVL.

In this sample, this clonotype turned up once. This chain joins TRBV25-1 and TRBJ1-1; D is undetermined. This CDR3 spans 15 amino acids. The germline V and J ends were trimmed by 2 bases and 6 bases, with 16 bases remaining between them. Germline lookup yields CDR1 MGHDK and CDR2 SYGVNS. The CDR3 nucleotides read TGTGCCAGCAGTGAAAGTGGCAGCCTCCACCCTGAAGCTTTCTTT. Translated: CASSESGSLHPEAFF.

Turning to this clonotype: One junction end disagrees with the germline gene, perhaps due to a read error. The V gene is TRBV3-1, the J gene TRBJ1-6; maybe TRBD1 (5 bases). The CDR3 covers 12 residues. Germline CDR1 LGHDT, CDR2 YNNKEL (reference sequence). This chain's CDR3 is CAGSAGGSPLHF. In nucleotides, the CDR3 is TGTGCCGGCAGCGCCGGGGGTTCACCCCTCCACTTT.

The rearrangement links TRBV5-1 to TRBJ1-4; weak D call: TRBD1 (5 bases). Germline V gene lookup returns CDR1 SGHRS and CDR2 YFSETQ. CDR3 length: 15 residues. Trimming stripped 3 bases from V and 7 bases from J, with 16 bases between. The CDR3 region is CASSSLDSGSEKLFF. CDR3 in DNA: TGCGCCAGCAGCTCCCTAGACAGCGGGAGTGAAAAACTGTTTTTT.

Only a few counts were recorded for this clonotype. The chain has TRBV2 and TRBJ2-7, with D possibly TRBD1 on 6 matching bases. Germline loops: CDR1 SNHLY, CDR2 FYNNEI. Trimming left V 6 bases short and J 2 bases short, with 17 bases between. The length of the CDR3 is 15 residues. The CDR3 coding sequence is TGTGCCAGCAGATACGACCGGGACAAAACCTACGAGCAGTACTTC. Protein sequence: CASRYDRDKTYEQYF.

The chain employs TRBV6-6 and TRBJ1-5, with no clear D. The CDR3 length is 15 residues. Germline V CDR1 and CDR2: MNHNY, SVGAGI (reference sequence). V was clipped by 2 bases and J by 5 bases, with 13 bases between them. For the CDR3, the DNA is TGTGCCAGCAGTTACGGCGGAGGAGGGCATCAGCCCCAGCATTTT. Translating gives CASSYGGGGHQPQHF.

This clonotype was seen more than once but under ten times. The J gene is TRBJ2-7, the V gene TRBV7-9; D not certain. The CDR3 extends over 12 amino acids. Germline values: CDR1 SEHNR, CDR2 FQNEAQ (reference sequence). The V end was cut by 5 bases, the J end by 7 bases, with 12 bases between. DNA of the CDR3: TGTGCCAGCAGCCCCGGGCCCTTGGAGCAGTACTTC. It yields the protein CASSPGPLEQYF.

There are many counts of this clonotype. This chain links TRBV5-1 with TRBJ2-1; 8 bases fit TRBD2. The length of the CDR3 is 14 residues. V was pared by 4 bases and J by 3 bases, with 3 bases of the junction left unmatched. Germline V gene lookup returns CDR1 SGHRS and CDR2 YFSETQ. CDR3 residues: CASSPSGGYNEQFF. The CDR3 DNA is TGCGCCAGCAGCCCAAGCGGGGGCTACAATGAGCAGTTCTTC.

This clonotype occurred a few times. CDR3 amino acids: CASSQLGTLREAFF. In DNA form, the CDR3 reads TGCGCCAGCAGCCAATTGGGGACCCTCAGAGAGGCTTTCTTT. This chain links TRBV4-3 with TRBJ1-1, with D perhaps TRBD1 (5 bases). V lost 2 bases and J lost 11, with 18 bases in between. The CDR3 totals 14 residues. Germline values: CDR1 LGHNA, CDR2 YSLEER.

The chain combines TRBV24-1 with TRBJ2-7; unclear D gene. Trimming left V 2 bases short and J 7 bases short, with 5 bases between. The CDR3 totals 11 residues. CDR1 is KGHDR, CDR2 SFDVKD, per germline. CDR3 residues: CATSDSEEQYF. The CDR3 DNA sequence: TGTGCCACCAGTGATTCTGAGGAGCAGTACTTC.